A selection of T cell receptor beta chains follows, all from one sample in a study of shared clonotypes between healthy human individuals. Method: immunoSEQ multiplex PCR; TCRdb's copy keeps in-frame clones and lacks some. The sample records 550,000 to 850,000 clones, 72% being singletons. Sequencing was done on a sample of memory CD4+ T cells sorted from blood. These receptors came from a woman aged 30 to 39 in good health. Each CDR3 is given with its conserved first and last residue. D genes are given only for firm matches. Expanded clones are given a class, and other clones once, few, many or no size at all.

TRBV6-1	few	TRBD1	TRBJ1-4	CATKTGGSSNEKLFF	TGTGCCACCAAGACAGGGGGCTCTTCTAATGAAAAACTGTTTTTT
TRBV28	.	.	TRBJ2-1	CASRARGGSFEQFF	TGTGCCAGCCGCGCCCGAGGGGGGTCTTTTGAGCAGTTCTTC
TRBV7-2	.	TRBD1	TRBJ1-2	CASSLTGGNYGYTF	TGTGCCAGCAGCTTAACAGGGGGCAATTACGGCTACACCTTC
TRBV28	.	.	TRBJ2-1	CASSWPPLWPEQFF	TGTGCCAGCAGTTGGCCACCCCTATGGCCTGAGCAGTTCTTC
TRBV5-1	.	TRBD2	TRBJ2-7	CASSLAGKTIYEQYF	TGCGCCAGCAGCCTAGCGGGAAAGACGATTTACGAGCAGTACTTC
TRBV25-1	.	.	TRBJ2-7	CASSGISPTYEQYF	TGTGCCAGCAGTGGAATCTCCCCAACCTACGAGCAGTACTTC
TRBV11-2	few	.	TRBJ2-6	CASRPSGANVLTF	TGTGCCAGCAGACCTTCTGGGGCCAACGTCCTGACTTTC
TRBV13	.	.	TRBJ2-5	CASSLGSFLGETQYF	TGTGCCAGCAGCTTAGGAAGCTTCCTGGGGGAGACCCAGTACTTC
TRBV6-5	.	.	TRBJ1-5	CASRRQSNQPQHF	TGTGCCAGCCGGAGACAGAGCAATCAGCCCCAGCATTTT
TRBV5-4	once	.	TRBJ2-2	CASSFLGQVAGELFF	TGTGCCAGCAGCTTTTTAGGGCAGGTGGCCGGGGAGCTGTTTTTT
TRBV5-1	.	.	TRBJ1-3	CASSLDGSGNTIYF	TGCGCCAGCAGCTTGGACGGCTCTGGAAACACCATATATTTT
TRBV6-4	many	TRBD2	TRBJ2-1	CASSDLSAGGRNEQFF	TGTGCCAGCAGTGACCTGTCCGCGGGAGGGAGGAATGAGCAGTTCTTC
TRBV7-8	few	TRBD1	TRBJ1-5	CASSRDRNQPQHF	TGTGCCAGCAGCAGGGACAGGAATCAGCCCCAGCATTTT
TRBV5-4	.	.	TRBJ2-7	CASSFYGRGDSYEQYF	TGTGCCAGCAGCTTTTACGGGCGGGGGGACAGCTACGAGCAGTACTTC
TRBV18	.	.	TRBJ1-1	CASSPFEQGITEAFF	TGTGCCAGCTCACCATTTGAACAGGGAATCACTGAAGCTTTCTTT
TRBV28	few	TRBD1	TRBJ1-5	CASKLTGTQPQHF	TGTGCCAGCAAACTGACAGGGACGCAGCCCCAGCATTTT
TRBV5-1	once	.	TRBJ2-5	CASANGAGTQETQYF	TGCGCCAGCGCCAACGGGGCAGGGACACAAGAGACCCAGTACTTC
TRBV6-6	.	.	TRBJ1-5	CASSYESGAQHF	TGTGCCAGCAGTTACGAGTCAGGGGCCCAGCATTTT
TRBV7-9	.	.	TRBJ2-1	CASSLRGAAYNEQFF	TGTGCCAGCAGCCTTAGGGGGGCGGCCTACAATGAGCAGTTCTTC
TRBV29-1	once	.	TRBJ1-4	CSVAPQARDEKLFF	TGCAGCGTTGCCCCCCAGGCGCGCGATGAAAAACTGTTTTTT
TRBV4-1	.	TRBD1	TRBJ2-3	CASSQEGTGLTDTQYF	TGCGCCAGCAGCCAAGAGGGGACAGGACTTACAGATACGCAGTATTTT
TRBV10-3	.	TRBD2	TRBJ2-1	CAISESSGSPEQFF	TGTGCCATCAGTGAGTCTAGCGGGAGCCCTGAGCAGTTCTTC
TRBV6-6	.	TRBD1	TRBJ2-7	CATKGGTGGYEQYF	TGTGCCACCAAAGGGGGGACAGGGGGTTACGAGCAGTACTTC
TRBV28	once	TRBD1	TRBJ1-1	CATWDRANTAFF	TGTGCCACTTGGGACAGGGCGAATACAGCTTTCTTT
TRBV5-1	.	TRBD2	TRBJ2-1	CASSPGTSGWNEQFF	TGCGCCAGCAGCCCGGGGACTAGCGGTTGGAATGAGCAGTTCTTC
TRBV4-1	.	.	TRBJ1-4	CASSQNVGGSNEKLFF	TGCGCCAGCAGCCAGAACGTAGGGGGGTCGAATGAAAAACTGTTTTTT
TRBV6-5	.	.	TRBJ2-5	CAIGWTGSEGQYF	TGTGCCATCGGTTGGACTGGGTCGGAGGGCCAGTACTTC
TRBV28	.	TRBD1	TRBJ1-1	CASSLPGTGATEAFF	TGTGCCAGCAGTTTACCCGGGACAGGGGCAACTGAAGCTTTCTTT
TRBV7-9	.	TRBD2	TRBJ2-7	CASSLALAGGAYEQYF	TGTGCCAGCAGCTTAGCCTTAGCGGGAGGGGCCTACGAGCAGTACTTC
TRBV19	.	TRBD2	TRBJ2-7	CASSDARTSYYEQYF	TGTGCCAGTAGTGACGCGCGGACTAGCTACTACGAGCAGTACTTC
TRBV11-2	few	.	TRBJ2-7	CASSPSPGTTYEQYF	TGTGCCAGCAGCCCCTCGCCGGGCACCACCTACGAGCAGTACTTC
TRBV27	many	.	TRBJ2-7	CASSRWGLDEQYF	TGTGCCAGCAGTCGCTGGGGGCTAGACGAGCAGTACTTC
TRBV28	many	TRBD2	TRBJ2-1	CASSLTGLAENEQFF	TGTGCCAGCAGTTTAACAGGACTAGCGGAAAATGAGCAGTTCTTC
TRBV6-1	.	.	TRBJ1-2	CASRVQAEVSYTF	TGTGCCAGCAGGGTGCAGGCCGAGGTGAGCTACACCTTC
TRBV27	few	TRBD2	TRBJ2-1	CASSSGTRAKEQFF	TGTGCCAGCAGTTCCGGGACTAGAGCTAAGGAGCAGTTCTTC
TRBV21-1	.	.	TRBJ1-4	CASSKEGRGFEKLFF	TGTGCCAGCAGCAAAGAGGGCAGGGGGTTTGAAAAACTGTTTTTT
TRBV18	many	TRBD1	TRBJ1-2	CASSGTDNVYYGYTF	TGTGCCAGCTCAGGGACAGATAACGTGTACTATGGCTACACCTTC
TRBV5-1	.	TRBD2	TRBJ2-7	CASSGLAGAYEQYF	TGCGCCAGCAGCGGACTAGCGGGAGCCTACGAGCAGTACTTC
TRBV5-1	.	TRBD1	TRBJ1-2	CASSFRGLNGYTF	TGCGCCAGCAGCTTCAGGGGGCTCAACGGCTACACCTTC
TRBV19	once	TRBD1	TRBJ2-7	CASSGGQGPIYEQYF	TGTGCCAGTAGTGGGGGACAGGGGCCCATCTACGAGCAGTACTTC
TRBV19	.	TRBD2	TRBJ2-3	CASSIISGSPGLTDTQYF	TGTGCCAGTAGTATAATTAGCGGGAGTCCCGGACTCACAGATACGCAGTATTTT
TRBV2	.	.	TRBJ2-5	CASSGVETQYF	TGTGCCAGCAGCGGTGTGGAGACCCAGTACTTC
TRBV2	.	.	TRBJ2-7	CASSEGFDSYEQYF	TGTGCCAGCAGTGAAGGTTTCGACTCCTACGAGCAGTACTTC
TRBV4-2	.	.	TRBJ2-6	CASSQETFSGANVLTF	TGTGCCAGCAGCCAAGAAACGTTCTCTGGGGCCAACGTCCTGACTTTC
TRBV11-2	.	.	TRBJ2-1	CASSFLLEPAGNEQFF	TGTGCCAGCAGCTTTTTACTAGAGCCGGCGGGGAATGAGCAGTTCTTC
TRBV4-1	.	TRBD1	TRBJ2-4	CASSPNRGEAAKNIQYF	TGCGCCAGCAGCCCAAACAGGGGAGAAGCTGCCAAAAACATTCAGTACTTC
TRBV5-4	.	.	TRBJ1-3	CASSLFGASGNTIYF	TGTGCCAGCAGCCTGTTCGGGGCCTCTGGAAACACCATATATTTT
TRBV5-1	few	TRBD1	TRBJ1-2	CASSGTGDGYTF	TGCGCCAGCAGCGGCACAGGGGATGGCTACACCTTC
TRBV6-1	few	.	TRBJ1-4	CASSEGGGGSHEKLFF	TGTGCCAGCAGTGAAGGGGGGGGAGGGAGTCATGAAAAACTGTTTTTT
TRBV7-2	.	TRBD2	TRBJ2-5	CASSAEAGTQETQYF	TGTGCCAGCAGCGCGGAAGCGGGGACCCAAGAGACCCAGTACTTC
TRBV7-2	.	.	TRBJ2-3	CASGRGGNADTQYF	TGTGCCAGCGGTCGTGGCGGAAACGCAGATACGCAGTATTTT
TRBV19	.	.	TRBJ1-2	CAIYRVNYGYTF	TGTGCCATATACAGGGTTAACTATGGCTACACCTTC
TRBV10-3	.	.	TRBJ2-4	CAISEPGDATGKNIQYF	TGTGCCATCAGTGAGCCCGGGGACGCTACAGGCAAAAACATTCAGTACTTC
TRBV7-9	.	.	TRBJ1-2	CASSSGDYGYTF	TGTGCCAGCAGCTCAGGGGATTATGGCTACACCTTC
TRBV6-5	few	TRBD2	TRBJ2-1	CASSYSGAIYNEQFF	TGTGCCAGCAGTTACAGCGGGGCAATCTACAATGAGCAGTTCTTC
TRBV5-1	.	.	TRBJ1-2	CASSSGVGTHGYTF	TGCGCCAGCAGCTCGGGGGTTGGGACACATGGCTACACCTTC